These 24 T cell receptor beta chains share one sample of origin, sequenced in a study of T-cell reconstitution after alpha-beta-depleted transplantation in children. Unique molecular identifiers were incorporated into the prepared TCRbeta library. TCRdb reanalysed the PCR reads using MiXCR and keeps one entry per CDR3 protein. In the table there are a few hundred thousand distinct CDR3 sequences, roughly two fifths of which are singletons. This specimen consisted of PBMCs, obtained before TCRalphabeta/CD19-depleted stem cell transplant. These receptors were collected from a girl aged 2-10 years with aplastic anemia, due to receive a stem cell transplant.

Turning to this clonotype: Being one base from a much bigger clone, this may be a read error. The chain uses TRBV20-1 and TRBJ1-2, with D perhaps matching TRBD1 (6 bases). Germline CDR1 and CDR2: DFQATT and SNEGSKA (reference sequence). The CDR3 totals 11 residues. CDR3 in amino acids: CSASTTGGYPF. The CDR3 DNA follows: TGCAGTGCTAGTACGACAGGTGGCTACCCCTTC.

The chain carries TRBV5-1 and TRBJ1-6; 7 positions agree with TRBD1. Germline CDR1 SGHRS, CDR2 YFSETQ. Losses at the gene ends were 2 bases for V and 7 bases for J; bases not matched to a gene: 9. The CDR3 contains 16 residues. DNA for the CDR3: TGCGCCAGCAGCTTCAGTCAAGGGGGCTTGAATTCACCCCTCCACTTT. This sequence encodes CASSFSQGGLNSPLHF.

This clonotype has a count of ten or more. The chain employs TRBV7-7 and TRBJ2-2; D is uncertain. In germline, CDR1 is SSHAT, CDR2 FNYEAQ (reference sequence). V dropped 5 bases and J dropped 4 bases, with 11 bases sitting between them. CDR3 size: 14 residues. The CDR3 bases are TGTGCCAGCAGCCCCCGGACGGGCACCGGGGAGCTGTTTTTT. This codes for CASSPRTGTGELFF.

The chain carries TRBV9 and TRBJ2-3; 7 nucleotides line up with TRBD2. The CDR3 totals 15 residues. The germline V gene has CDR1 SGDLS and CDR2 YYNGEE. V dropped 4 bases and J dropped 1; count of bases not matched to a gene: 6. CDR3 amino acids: CASSFSLAGTDTQYF. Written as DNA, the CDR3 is TGTGCCAGCAGCTTCAGCCTAGCGGGCACAGATACGCAGTATTTT.

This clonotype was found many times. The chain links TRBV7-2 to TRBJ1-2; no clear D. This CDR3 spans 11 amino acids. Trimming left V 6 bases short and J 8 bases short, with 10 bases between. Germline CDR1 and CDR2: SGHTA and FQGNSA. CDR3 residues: CASSPLRGYTF. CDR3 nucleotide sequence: TGTGCCAGCAGTCCTCTCCGAGGCTACACCTTC.

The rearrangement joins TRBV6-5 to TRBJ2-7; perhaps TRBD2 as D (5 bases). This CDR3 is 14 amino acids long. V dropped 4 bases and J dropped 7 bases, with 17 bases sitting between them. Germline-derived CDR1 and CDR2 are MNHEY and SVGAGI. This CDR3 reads CASSSVGTRAEQYF. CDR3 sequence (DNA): TGTGCCAGCAGTTCGGTCGGAACGAGGGCGGAGCAGTACTTC.

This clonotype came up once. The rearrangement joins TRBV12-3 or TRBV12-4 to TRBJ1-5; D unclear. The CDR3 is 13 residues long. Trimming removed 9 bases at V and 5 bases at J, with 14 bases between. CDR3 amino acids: CARSPVGDQPQHF. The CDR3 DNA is TGTGCCAGAAGTCCGGTTGGAGATCAGCCCCAGCATTTT.

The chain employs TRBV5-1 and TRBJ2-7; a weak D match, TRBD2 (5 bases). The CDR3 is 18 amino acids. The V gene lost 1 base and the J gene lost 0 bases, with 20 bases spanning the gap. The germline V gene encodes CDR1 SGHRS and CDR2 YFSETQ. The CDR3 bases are TGCGCCAGCAGCTTGCCCAATGCTCGGGATCCTAACTCCTACGAGCAGTACTTC. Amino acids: CASSLPNARDPNSYEQYF.

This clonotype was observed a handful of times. The CDR3 DNA follows: TGTGCCAGCAGTTTCTTCTCGGATACGCAGTATTTT. This encodes CASSFFSDTQYF. The chain couples TRBV12-3 or TRBV12-4 to TRBJ2-3, with D uncertain. CDR3 size: 12 residues. V dropped 3 bases and J dropped 6 bases, with 7 bases sitting between them.

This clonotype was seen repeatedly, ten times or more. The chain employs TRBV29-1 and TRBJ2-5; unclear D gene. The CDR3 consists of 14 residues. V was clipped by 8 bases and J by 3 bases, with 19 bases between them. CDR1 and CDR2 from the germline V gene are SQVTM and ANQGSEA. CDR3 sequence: CSFRPSNTEETQYF. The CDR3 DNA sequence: TGCAGCTTTAGGCCTTCGAACACTGAAGAGACCCAGTACTTC.

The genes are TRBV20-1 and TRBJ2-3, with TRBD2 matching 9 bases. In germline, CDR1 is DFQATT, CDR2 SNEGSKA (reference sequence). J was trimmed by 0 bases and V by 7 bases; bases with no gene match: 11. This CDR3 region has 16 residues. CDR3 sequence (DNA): TGCAGTGGGCTAGCGGGAAGAGAGAGTAGCACAGATACGCAGTATTTT. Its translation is CSGLAGRESSTDTQYF.

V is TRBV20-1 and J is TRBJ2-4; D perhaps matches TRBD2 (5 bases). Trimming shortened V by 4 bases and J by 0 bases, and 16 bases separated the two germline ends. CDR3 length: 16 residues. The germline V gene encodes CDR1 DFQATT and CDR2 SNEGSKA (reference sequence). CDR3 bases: TGCAGTGCTACTGTCGGCGGGTCCCTAGCCAAAAACATTCAGTACTTC. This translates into CSATVGGSLAKNIQYF.

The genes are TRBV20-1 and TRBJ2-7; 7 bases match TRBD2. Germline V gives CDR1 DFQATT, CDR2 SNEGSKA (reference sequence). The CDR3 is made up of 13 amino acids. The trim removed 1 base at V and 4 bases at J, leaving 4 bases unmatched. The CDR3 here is CSARAERDYEQYF. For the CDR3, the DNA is TGCAGTGCTAGAGCTGAGCGGGATTACGAGCAGTACTTC.

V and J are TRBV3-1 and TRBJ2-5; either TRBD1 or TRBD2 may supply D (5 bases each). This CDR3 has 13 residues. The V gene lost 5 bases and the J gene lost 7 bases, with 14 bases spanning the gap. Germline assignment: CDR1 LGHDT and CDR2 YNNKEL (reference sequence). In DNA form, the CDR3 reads TGTGCCAGCAGCTCCGGGGCCCAGGTGACCCAGTACTTC. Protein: CASSSGAQVTQYF.

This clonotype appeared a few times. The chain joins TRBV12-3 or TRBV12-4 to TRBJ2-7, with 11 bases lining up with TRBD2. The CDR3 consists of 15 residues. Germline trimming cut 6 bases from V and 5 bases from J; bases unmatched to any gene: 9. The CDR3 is CASSLVAGGVNEQYF. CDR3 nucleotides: TGTGCCAGCAGCCTGGTAGCGGGAGGGGTCAACGAGCAGTACTTC.

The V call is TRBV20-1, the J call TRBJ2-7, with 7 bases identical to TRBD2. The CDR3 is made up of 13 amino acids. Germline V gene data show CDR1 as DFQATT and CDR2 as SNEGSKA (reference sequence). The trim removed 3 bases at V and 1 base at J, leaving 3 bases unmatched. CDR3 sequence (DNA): TGCAGTGCTAGGTCTAGCGGATCCTACGAGCAGTACTTC. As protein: CSARSSGSYEQYF.

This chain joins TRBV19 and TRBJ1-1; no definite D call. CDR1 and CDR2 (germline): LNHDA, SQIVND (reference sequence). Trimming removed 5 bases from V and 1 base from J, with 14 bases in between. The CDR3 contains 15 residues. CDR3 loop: CASSSPTSQNTEAFF. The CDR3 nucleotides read TGTGCCAGTAGTTCCCCGACCTCCCAGAACACTGAAGCTTTCTTT.

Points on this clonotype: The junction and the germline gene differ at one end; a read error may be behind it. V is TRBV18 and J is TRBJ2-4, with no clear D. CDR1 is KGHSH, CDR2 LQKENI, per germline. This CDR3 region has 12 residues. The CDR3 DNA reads TGTGCCAGCTCACCAGGTGTGGGCGGATCATGCTTC. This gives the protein CASSPGVGGSCF.

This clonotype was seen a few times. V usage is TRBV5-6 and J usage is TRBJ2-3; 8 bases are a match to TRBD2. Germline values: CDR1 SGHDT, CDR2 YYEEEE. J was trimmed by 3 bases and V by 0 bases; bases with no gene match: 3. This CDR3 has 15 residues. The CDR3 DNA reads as TGTGCCAGCAGCTTGGCGGGACTAGATACAGATACGCAGTATTTT. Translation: CASSLAGLDTDTQYF.

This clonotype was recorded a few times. Written as DNA, the CDR3 is TGTGCCAGCAGTTACTCCAGCTCTGGGGCCAACGTCCTGACTTTC. This sequence encodes CASSYSSSGANVLTF. The chain links TRBV6-5 to TRBJ2-6; no definite D call. V was pared by 0 bases and J by 0 bases, with 3 bases between. The germline CDR1 and CDR2 sequences are MNHEY and SVGAGI. CDR3 size: 15 residues.

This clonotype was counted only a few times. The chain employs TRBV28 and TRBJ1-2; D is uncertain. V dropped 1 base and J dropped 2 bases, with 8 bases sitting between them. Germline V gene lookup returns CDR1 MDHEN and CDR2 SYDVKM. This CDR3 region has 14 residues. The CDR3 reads CASSLFSQNYGYTF. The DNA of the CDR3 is TGTGCCAGCAGTTTATTCTCTCAGAACTATGGCTACACCTTC.

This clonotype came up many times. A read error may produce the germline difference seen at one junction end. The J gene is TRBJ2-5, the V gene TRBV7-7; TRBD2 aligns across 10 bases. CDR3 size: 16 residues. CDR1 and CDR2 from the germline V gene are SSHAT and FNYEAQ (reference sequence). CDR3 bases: TGTGCTAGCAGCTTTGCTAGCGGGAGAGCAAAAGAGACCCAGTACTTC. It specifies CASSFASGRAKETQYF.

For the CDR3, the DNA is TGTGCCAGCTCACCACCGGGGAGTCGGGGTGAAAAACTGTTTTTT. As protein: CASSPPGSRGEKLFF. The chain has TRBV18 and TRBJ1-4; D gene uncertain. V was trimmed by 0 bases and J by 7 bases, leaving 12 bases between them. CDR3 length: 15 amino acids. Germline values: CDR1 KGHSH, CDR2 LQKENI.

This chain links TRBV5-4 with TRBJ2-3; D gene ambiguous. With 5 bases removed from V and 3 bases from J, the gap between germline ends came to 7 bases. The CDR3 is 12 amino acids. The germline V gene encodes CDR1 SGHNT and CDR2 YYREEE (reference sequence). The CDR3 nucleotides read TGTGCCAGCAGGTATCAAACAGATACGCAGTATTTT. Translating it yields CASRYQTDTQYF.